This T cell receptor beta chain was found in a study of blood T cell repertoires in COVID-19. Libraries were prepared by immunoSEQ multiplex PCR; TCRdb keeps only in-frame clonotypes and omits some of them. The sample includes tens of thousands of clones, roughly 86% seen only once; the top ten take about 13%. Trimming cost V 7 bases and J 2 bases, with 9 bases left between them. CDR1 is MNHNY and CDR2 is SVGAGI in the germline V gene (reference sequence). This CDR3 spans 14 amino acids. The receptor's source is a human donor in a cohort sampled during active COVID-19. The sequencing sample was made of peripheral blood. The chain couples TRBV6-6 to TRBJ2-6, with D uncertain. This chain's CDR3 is CASIPVPGANVLTF. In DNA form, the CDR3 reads TGTGCCAGCATTCCAGTCCCTGGGGCCAACGTCCTGACTTTC.